This entry describes one T cell receptor beta chain. Its antigen is currently unknown. The sequenced template was cDNA made from the entire isolated RNA. Sequencing was performed with immunoSEQ multiplex PCR; in TCRdb, only in-frame clones are kept and a portion is missing. Among hundreds of thousands of clones, more than 13% were seen once, and the ten largest hold 0.03% to 0.04%. The sample belongs to a study of beta chain features in type 1 diabetes. Study-wide results and caveats: TCRB CDR3s from Type 1 diabetes patients were moderately but significantly shorter in all four CD4+ subsets. A cDNA-based sequencing approach could over-represent cells with high TCR expression.

Trimming cost V 0 bases and J 6 bases, with 9 bases left between them. The CDR3 extends over 14 amino acids. In germline, CDR1 is SGHRS, CDR2 YFSETQ. What was sequenced was naive CD4+ T cells from blood. The sequence derives from a man younger than 35 with type 1 diabetes. The chain joins TRBV5-1 to TRBJ2-2; D is undetermined. CDR3 sequence: CASSLALVAGELFF. Written as DNA, the CDR3 is TGCGCCAGCAGCTTGGCGCTAGTCGCCGGGGAGCTGTTTTTT.